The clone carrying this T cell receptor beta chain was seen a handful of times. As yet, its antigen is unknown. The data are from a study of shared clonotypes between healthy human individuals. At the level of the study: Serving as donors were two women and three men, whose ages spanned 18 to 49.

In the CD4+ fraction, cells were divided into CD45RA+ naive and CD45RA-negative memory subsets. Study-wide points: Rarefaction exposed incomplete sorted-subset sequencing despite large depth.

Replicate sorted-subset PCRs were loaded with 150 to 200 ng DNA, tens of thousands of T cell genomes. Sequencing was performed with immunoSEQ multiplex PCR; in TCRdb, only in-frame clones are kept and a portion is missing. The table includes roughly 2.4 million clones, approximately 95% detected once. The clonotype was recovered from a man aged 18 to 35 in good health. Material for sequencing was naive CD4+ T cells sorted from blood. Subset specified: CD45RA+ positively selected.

CDR3 nucleotides: TGTGCCAGCAGCCCGGACAGGGGATATAATTCACCCCTCCACTTT. Residues: CASSPDRGYNSPLHF. The V and J genes are TRBV25-1 and TRBJ1-6, with TRBD1 matching 9 bases. V dropped 6 bases and J dropped 4; count of bases not matched to a gene: 4. The length of the CDR3 is 15 residues. Germline V gives CDR1 MGHDK, CDR2 SYGVNS.